Sequencing of this T cell receptor (beta chain) was carried out in a study of blood T cell repertoires in COVID-19. Across the whole study: T cells, B-cell-depleted T cells, or PBMCs supplied cDNA or gDNA.

Trimming shortened V by 0 bases and J by 2 bases, and 10 bases separated the two germline ends. Germline V gene data show CDR1 as SGDLS and CDR2 as YYNGEE. The CDR3 spans 15 residues. Measured with immunoSEQ multiplex PCR; TCRdb has only the in-frame clones, and not every one. This sample has 350,000 to 450,000 clones; approximately 90% occur once, and the top ten carry less than 1.5%. Individuals in the exposed group had encountered a COVID-19 case within 2 weeks preceding study entry. The chain employs TRBV9 and TRBJ2-3, with D possibly being TRBD1 (5 bases). The sample comprised PBMCs or T cells enriched from blood (not recorded which). This sequence was found in a woman aged 18-30 years who had been exposed to COVID-19. The CDR3 is CASSVEGRYTDTQYF. CDR3 coding DNA: TGTGCCAGCAGCGTAGAGGGGCGGTACACAGATACGCAGTATTTT.